This TCR beta chain was sequenced in a study of cytomegalovirus exposure and HLA in healthy donors. Regarding the study as a whole: V- and J-gene trimming in TCR beta was tied to a missense DCLRE1C variant by an analysis performed later.

The PCR ran on 60 Vbeta and 13 Jbeta primers. This table comes from immunoSEQ multiplex PCR, and its TCRdb copy is limited to in-frame clones, with some not included. The table lists roughly 190,000 clones, around 77% of them singletons, with over 3% in the top ten. In regard to this clone: The antigen is undetermined.

The receptor comes from a female donor in good health and CMV-seronegative. The source material was PBMCs.

Here the CDR3 DNA reads TGTGCCAGCAGTTACGAAGGCGGGAGACCGAATGAGCAGTTCTTC. It is translated as CASSYEGGRPNEQFF. The chain links TRBV6-5 to TRBJ2-1; 7 bases match TRBD2. J lost 7 bases, V lost 2 bases, and 8 bases had no gene match. The CDR3 loop spans 15 amino acids. Germline V gene lookup returns CDR1 MNHEY and CDR2 SVGAGI.